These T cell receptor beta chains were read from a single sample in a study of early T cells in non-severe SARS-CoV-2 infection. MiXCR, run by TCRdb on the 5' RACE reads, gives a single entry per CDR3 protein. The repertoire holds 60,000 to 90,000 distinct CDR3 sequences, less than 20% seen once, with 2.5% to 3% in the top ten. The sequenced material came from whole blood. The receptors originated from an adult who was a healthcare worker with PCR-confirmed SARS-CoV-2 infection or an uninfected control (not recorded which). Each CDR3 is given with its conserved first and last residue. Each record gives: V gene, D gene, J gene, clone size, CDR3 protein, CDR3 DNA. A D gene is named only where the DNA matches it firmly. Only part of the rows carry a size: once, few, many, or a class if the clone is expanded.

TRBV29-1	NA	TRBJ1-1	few	CSVDSILYTEAFF	TGCAGCGTTGATAGCATATTGTACACTGAAGCTTTCTTT
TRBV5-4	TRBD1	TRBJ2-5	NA	CASSLPGQGGETQYF	TGTGCCAGCAGCTTGCCTGGACAGGGGGGAGAGACCCAGTACTTC
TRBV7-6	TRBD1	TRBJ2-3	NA	CASSLVVGQGRATQYF	TGTGCCAGCAGCTTAGTTGTGGGACAGGGACGGGCTACGCAGTATTTT
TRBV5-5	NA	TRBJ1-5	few	CASSLSGNSNQPQHF	TGTGCCAGCAGCTTAAGCGGAAATAGCAATCAGCCCCAGCATTTT
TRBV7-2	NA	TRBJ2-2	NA	CASSLGGATFGELFF	TGTGCCAGCAGCTTAGGGGGAGCAACGTTCGGGGAGCTGTTTTTT
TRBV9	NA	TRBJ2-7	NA	CASSVGQGSYYEQYF	TGTGCCAGCAGCGTAGGTCAGGGCTCCTACTACGAGCAGTACTTC
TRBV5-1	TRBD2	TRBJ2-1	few	CASSLEGTSGRNEQFF	TGCGCCAGCAGCTTGGAGGGGACTAGCGGGAGGAATGAGCAGTTCTTC
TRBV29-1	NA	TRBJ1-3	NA	CSVINIDTIYF	TGCAGCGTTATCAACATAGACACCATATATTTT
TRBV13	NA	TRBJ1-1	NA	CASSLQGRATEAFF	TGTGCCAGCAGCTTACAGGGGCGGGCGACTGAAGCTTTCTTT
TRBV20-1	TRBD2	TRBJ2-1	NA	CSARRTSANNEQFF	TGCAGTGCTAGAAGGACTAGCGCTAACAATGAGCAGTTCTTC
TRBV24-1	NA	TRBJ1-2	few	CATSDSRQGLGYGYTF	TGTGCCACCAGTGATTCGCGCCAGGGGCTCGGCTATGGCTACACCTTC
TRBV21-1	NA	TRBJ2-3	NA	CASSKARGQGFGTDTQYF	TGTGCCAGCAGCAAAGCGAGGGGACAGGGATTTGGCACAGATACGCAGTATTTT
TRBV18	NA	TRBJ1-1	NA	CASSPARNSAEAFF	TGTGCCAGCTCACCGGCCAGGAACAGCGCTGAAGCTTTCTTT
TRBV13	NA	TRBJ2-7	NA	CASSLGGLKGDEQYF	TGTGCCAGCAGCTTAGGCGGACTCAAAGGAGACGAGCAGTACTTC
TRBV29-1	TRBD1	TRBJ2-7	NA	CSVETGIGEQYF	TGCAGCGTCGAGACAGGGATCGGCGAGCAGTACTTC
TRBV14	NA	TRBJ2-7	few	CASSQVKGKVYEQYF	TGTGCCAGCAGCCAAGTAAAGGGGAAGGTCTACGAGCAGTACTTC
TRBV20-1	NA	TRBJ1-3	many	CSARDGGLGGNTIYF	TGCAGTGCTAGAGATGGGGGGCTAGGTGGAAACACCATATATTTT
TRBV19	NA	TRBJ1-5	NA	CASSIGNGNQPQHF	TGTGCCAGTAGTATAGGGAACGGCAATCAGCCCCAGCATTTT
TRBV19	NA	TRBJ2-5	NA	CASTQASFNQETQYF	TGTGCCAGTACCCAGGCGTCGTTCAACCAAGAGACCCAGTACTTC
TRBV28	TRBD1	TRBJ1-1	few	CASSLRQGDTEAFF	TGTGCCAGCAGTTTACGACAGGGAGACACTGAAGCTTTCTTT
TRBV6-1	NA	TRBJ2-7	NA	CASRRDSVYEQYF	TGTGCCAGCCGGAGGGACAGCGTATACGAGCAGTACTTC
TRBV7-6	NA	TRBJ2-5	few	CASSFSETQYF	TGTGCCAGCAGCTTCTCGGAGACCCAGTACTTC
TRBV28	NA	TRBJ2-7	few	CASRLGSSYEQYF	TGTGCCAGCAGGCTAGGGTCCTCCTACGAGCAGTACTTC
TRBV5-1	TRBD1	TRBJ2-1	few	CASSQGQGYSYNEQFF	TGCGCCAGCAGCCAGGGACAGGGGTACTCCTACAATGAGCAGTTCTTC
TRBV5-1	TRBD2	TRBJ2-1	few	CASSLGRLAGAPYNEQFF	TGCGCCAGCAGCTTGGGTCGACTAGCGGGGGCGCCATACAATGAGCAGTTCTTC
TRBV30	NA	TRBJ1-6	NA	CAWKGRSYNSPLHF	TGTGCCTGGAAAGGAAGATCCTATAATTCACCCCTCCACTTT
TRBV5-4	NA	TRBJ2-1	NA	CASSLTGGVNNEQFF	TGTGCCAGCAGCTTGACCGGCGGAGTGAACAATGAGCAGTTCTTC
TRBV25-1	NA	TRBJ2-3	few	CASSDKELDTQYF	TGTGCCAGCAGTGACAAGGAACTGGATACGCAGTATTTT
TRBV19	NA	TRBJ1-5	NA	CASSIAPTWAQHF	TGTGCCAGTAGTATAGCCCCCACGTGGGCCCAGCATTTT
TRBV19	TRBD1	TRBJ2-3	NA	CASSNQGAFSRTQYF	TGTGCCAGTAGTAACCAGGGGGCCTTTTCTCGTACGCAGTATTTT